Listed below are T cell receptor beta chains from one sample, sequenced in a study of OX40 agonist ivuxolimab in advanced cancers. Clones were sequenced by immunoSEQ multiplex PCR, and TCRdb holds only the in-frame ones, with some missing. The sample records some 130,000 clones, 90% being singletons. The sample in question was CD4+ or CD8+ T cells sorted from blood, obtained in a trial of the OX40 agonist ivuxolimab. Receptors were obtained from an adult with an advanced solid tumor such as melanoma, head and neck, liver or kidney cancer. Both conserved end residues are part of each CDR3. A D gene is named only where the DNA matches it firmly. Expanded clones are given a class, and other clones once, few, many or no size at all.

clone size | J gene | V gene | D gene | CDR3 DNA | CDR3 protein
. | TRBJ2-1 | TRBV6-6 | . | TGTGCCAGCATTAAGAGGGGGACTAAGGGAATAGATGAGCAGTTCTTC | CASIKRGTKGIDEQFF
. | TRBJ2-1 | TRBV6-5 | . | TGTGCCAGCAGGTTACAGGGCAATGAGCAGTTCTTC | CASRLQGNEQFF
. | TRBJ2-7 | TRBV6-5 | TRBD1 | TGTGCCAGCACCGACGGAGGACAGGGGGCGCGAGAGCAGTACTTC | CASTDGGQGAREQYF
. | TRBJ2-1 | TRBV27 | TRBD2 | TGTGCCAGCAGCCGTAGCGGGTCATCCTACAATGAGCAGTTCTTC | CASSRSGSSYNEQFF
. | TRBJ1-5 | TRBV27 | TRBD1 | TGTGCCAGCAGTTCAATCGGGACAGACAATCAGCCCCAGCATTTT | CASSSIGTDNQPQHF
. | TRBJ2-7 | TRBV19 | TRBD2 | TGTGCCAGTAGTAGACTAGCGGATGCCTACGAGCAGTACTTC | CASSRLADAYEQYF
. | TRBJ2-5 | TRBV21-1 | . | TGTGCCAGCAGGGTAACAGGTTGTTTGGAGACCCAGTACTTC | CASRVTGCLETQYF
once | TRBJ1-1 | TRBV10-3 | . | TGTGCCATAACCGGGCCGACGAACACTGAAGCTTTCTTT | CAITGPTNTEAFF
. | TRBJ2-3 | TRBV9 | TRBD2 | TGTGCCAGCAGCGTAGCGGCTAGCGGTGCTAGCACAGATACGCAGTATTTT | CASSVAASGASTDTQYF
. | TRBJ1-5 | TRBV6-1 | . | TGTGCCAGCAGTGAGCAACAGGTCCGGCAGCCCCAGCATTTT | CASSEQQVRQPQHF
. | TRBJ2-3 | TRBV25-1 | TRBD2 | TGTGCCAGCGAGAAGAGCGGGAGAGGAAATACGCAGTATTTT | CASEKSGRGNTQYF
once | TRBJ1-4 | TRBV28 | TRBD1 | TGTGCCAGCAGCTCGGGACAGCTTGGAGAAAAACTGTTTTTT | CASSSGQLGEKLFF
. | TRBJ2-2 | TRBV1 | . | TGCACCAGCAGCCAAGGGGTCCCTAGGGTCGCCGGGGAGCTGTTTTTT | CTSSQGVPRVAGELFF
. | TRBJ1-6 | TRBV6-5 | TRBD1 | TGTGCCAGCAGAACAGGGGGCGCGAAGAATTCACCCCTCCACTTT | CASRTGGAKNSPLHF
. | TRBJ2-3 | TRBV30 | . | TGTGCCTGGAGTGTAGCGAGCACAGATACGCAGTATTTT | CAWSVASTDTQYF
. | TRBJ2-7 | TRBV30 | TRBD1 | TGTGCCTGGTCAGGGGGCCACGAGCAGTACTTC | CAWSGGHEQYF
. | TRBJ2-7 | TRBV7-9 | . | TGTGCCAGCAGCTTGGCCAGATTTTCCTACGAGCAGTACTTC | CASSLARFSYEQYF
few | TRBJ1-1 | TRBV7-9 | . | TGTGCCAGCAGCTTGTCCCAGGATGAAGCTTTCTTT | CASSLSQDEAFF
. | TRBJ1-2 | TRBV7-3 | . | TGTGCCAGCAGCCCGAACGGCGGGCTCGTCAACTATGGCTACACCTTC | CASSPNGGLVNYGYTF
. | TRBJ1-6 | TRBV30 | . | TGTGCCTGGAGGGCCCAGACAGAAAATTCACCCCTCCACTTT | CAWRAQTENSPLHF
. | TRBJ2-2 | TRBV5-1 | TRBD2 | TGCGCCAGCAGCTGGAGCGGGAGCGTAACCGGGGAGCTGTTTTTT | CASSWSGSVTGELFF
. | TRBJ1-5 | TRBV2 | TRBD1 | TGTGCCAGCAGTCAACAGGGGCGGAATCAGCCCCAGCATTTT | CASSQQGRNQPQHF
few | TRBJ1-5 | TRBV2 | . | TGTGCCAGCAGTGGCATGCTTAACAATCAGCCCCAGCATTTT | CASSGMLNNQPQHF
. | TRBJ2-5 | TRBV12-5 | . | TGTGCTAGTGGACAGGACAGCCCAGCGAAAGAGACCCAGTACTTC | CASGQDSPAKETQYF
. | TRBJ1-5 | TRBV5-1 | . | TGCGCCAGCAAGGGGTCACCGGGCAATCAGCCCCAGCATTTT | CASKGSPGNQPQHF
. | TRBJ1-2 | TRBV6-5 | TRBD1 | TGTGCCAGCAGCTACAGGGGCTCTGGCTACACCTTC | CASSYRGSGYTF
. | TRBJ2-1 | TRBV5-6 | . | TGTGCCAGCAGCTTGAACTGGGTCGGAGCAGGGAATGAGCAGTTCTTC | CASSLNWVGAGNEQFF
. | TRBJ2-3 | TRBV5-1 | . | TGCGCCAGCACCTTATCCCGTCAGCGGCGCACAGATACGCAGTATTTT | CASTLSRQRRTDTQYF
. | TRBJ1-3 | TRBV6-6 | . | TGTGCCAGCAGTCTGGACTTCGGAAACACCATATATTTT | CASSLDFGNTIYF
. | TRBJ1-3 | TRBV14 | . | TGTGCCAGCAGCCAAGGACGGGGCGCTGGAAACACCATATATTTT | CASSQGRGAGNTIYF
. | TRBJ1-5 | TRBV30 | . | TGTGCCTGGTCTGCCGGGGGCCGCGGACAGCCCCAGCATTTT | CAWSAGGRGQPQHF
once | TRBJ2-7 | TRBV28 | . | TGTGCCAGCAGTTCCGGGACACAATACGAGCAGTACTTC | CASSSGTQYEQYF
. | TRBJ2-2 | TRBV4-1 | . | TGCGCCAGCAGCCAAGTGAGGACCGGGGAGCTGTTTTTT | CASSQVRTGELFF
once | TRBJ2-1 | TRBV4-2 | . | TGTGCCAGCAGCCGCTTAAGGGGGGCGGCGGGAGATTTCCTAAATGAGCAGTTCTTC | CASSRLRGAAGDFLNEQFF
. | TRBJ1-2 | TRBV7-9 | . | TGTGCCAGCAGCATTCGTCAGGGATCGAACTATGGCTACACCTTC | CASSIRQGSNYGYTF
. | TRBJ1-5 | TRBV5-4 | . | TGTGCCAGCAGCTCAGGGTCTAGCAATCAGCCCCAGCATTTT | CASSSGSSNQPQHF
. | TRBJ1-2 | TRBV5-4 | . | TGTGCCAGCAGTTCTCCACGGTTGTCAGGGAGTGGCTACACCTTC | CASSSPRLSGSGYTF
. | TRBJ1-6 | TRBV25-1 | TRBD1 | TGTGCCAGCAGTGGGGACAGGGGGCTTTCACCCCTCCACTTT | CASSGDRGLSPLHF
. | TRBJ2-1 | TRBV18 | . | TGTGCCAGCTCACCACCTCAAGGGGGCTCCTACAATGAGCAGTTCTTC | CASSPPQGGSYNEQFF
. | TRBJ2-5 | TRBV27 | . | TGTGCCAGCAGTTTACAGGGGTTTGGAGAGACCCAGTACTTC | CASSLQGFGETQYF
. | TRBJ1-5 | TRBV7-9 | . | TGTGCCAGCACCCCCCAGGACAGCCCCAATCAGCCCCAGCATTTT | CASTPQDSPNQPQHF
. | TRBJ2-1 | TRBV25-1 | . | TGTGCCAGCAGTGAATATCACCAAGTCCCCTACAATGAGCAGTTCTTC | CASSEYHQVPYNEQFF
. | TRBJ1-3 | TRBV19 | TRBD1 | TGTGCCAGTATCAACTGGGGACAGGGGATCTCTGGAAACACCATATATTTT | CASINWGQGISGNTIYF
. | TRBJ1-1 | TRBV5-8 | . | TGTGCCAGCAGCTTGGCGGATGCGAACACTGAAGCTTTCTTT | CASSLADANTEAFF
once | TRBJ2-2 | TRBV7-3 | TRBD1 | TGTGCCAGCAGCCCAGGACAGGGCGGGACCGGGGAGCTGTTTTTT | CASSPGQGGTGELFF
. | TRBJ1-3 | TRBV7-2 | . | TGTGCCAGCAGCTTAGGGACAGCAAGCTCTGGAAACACCATATATTTT | CASSLGTASSGNTIYF